The 4 T cell receptor beta chains below come from one sample, sequenced in a study of blood T cell repertoires in COVID-19. The repertoire was sequenced with immunoSEQ multiplex PCR; TCRdb's copy has only in-frame clones and lacks some. The sample lists approximately 190,000 clones; 84% were seen once. Sequencing was carried out using peripheral blood. Receptors originate from a human donor in a cohort sampled during active COVID-19.

The V call is TRBV5-4, the J call TRBJ1-5, with no clear D. Trimming cost V 0 bases and J 1 base, with 14 bases left between them. From germline, CDR1 is SGHNT and CDR2 YYREEE (reference sequence). CDR3 length equals 17 residues. CDR3 protein: CASSLAFRGFSNQPQHF. CDR3 sequence (DNA): TGTGCCAGCAGCTTGGCTTTTCGGGGTTTCAGCAATCAGCCCCAGCATTTT.

This CDR3 is CASRGGPTGNQPQHF. The CDR3, as DNA: TGTGCCAGCAGGGGCGGACCGACAGGGAATCAGCCCCAGCATTTT. The chain employs TRBV6-6 and TRBJ1-5; TRBD1 matches at 7 bases. V was pared by 6 bases and J by 4 bases, with 9 bases of the junction left unmatched. The CDR3 totals 15 residues. Germline V CDR1 and CDR2: MNHNY, SVGAGI (reference sequence).

CDR3: CASSLDWTGTQFF. Here the CDR3 DNA reads TGTGCCAGCAGCTTAGATTGGACCGGGACACAGTTCTTC. The chain couples TRBV7-2 to TRBJ1-2, with D maybe TRBD1 (6 bases). The DNA end is a closer match to TRBJ2-1, so the J assignment may be wrong. Germline V gene lookup returns CDR1 SGHTA and CDR2 FQGNSA. This CDR3 comprises 13 residues.

V and J are TRBV6-2 or TRBV6-3 and TRBJ1-2; 8 bases line up with TRBD1. The CDR3 loop spans 14 amino acids. In germline, CDR1 is MNHEY, CDR2 SVGEGT. With V trimmed by 2 bases and J by 3 bases, 2 bases remained unmatched. The CDR3 loop is CASSYGQGDYGYTF. CDR3 coding DNA: TGTGCCAGCAGTTACGGACAGGGTGACTATGGCTACACCTTC.